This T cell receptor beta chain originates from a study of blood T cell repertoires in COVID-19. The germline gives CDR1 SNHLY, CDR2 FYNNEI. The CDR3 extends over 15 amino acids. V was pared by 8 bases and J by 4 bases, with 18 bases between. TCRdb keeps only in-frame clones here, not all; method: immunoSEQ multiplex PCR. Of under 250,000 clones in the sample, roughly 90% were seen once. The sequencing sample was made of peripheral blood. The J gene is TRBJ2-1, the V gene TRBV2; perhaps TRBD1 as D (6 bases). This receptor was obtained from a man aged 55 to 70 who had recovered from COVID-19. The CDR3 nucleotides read TGTGCCAGCCCTCTCAGGGGCAGGGAATACAATGAGCAGTTCTTC. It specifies CASPLRGREYNEQFF.